The next 29 T cell receptor beta chains were all read from a single sample in a study of spatial heterogeneity in lung cancer. These receptors' targets are unknown. Time point defined: sample taken at primary tumor resection. Study-wide results and caveats: Tumor mutation count correlated with how many alpha and beta TCRs expanded intratumorally.

MiXCR was run by TCRdb on the 5' RACE reads, yielding one entry per CDR3 protein. In the table there are around 9,800 distinct CDR3 sequences, approximately 8% of which are singletons. Sequenced material: lung tumor tissue, taken at surgery. These receptors all come from a female donor with early-stage non-small cell lung cancer.

This clonotype was counted at least ten times. The chain employs TRBV9 and TRBJ1-4; 7 positions match TRBD1. CDR1 and CDR2 from the germline V gene are SGDLS and YYNGEE. This CDR3 is built from 14 residues. The ends lost 3 bases at V and 3 bases at J; junction bases unmatched: 2. The CDR3 coding sequence is TGTGCCAGCAGCGCGCAGGGGGCTAATGAAAAACTGTTTTTT. Translated, it gives CASSAQGANEKLFF. The full variable domain, its missing parts supplied by reference TRBV9 and TRBJ1-4, is DSGVTQTPKHLITATGQRVTLRCSPRSGDLSVYWYQQSLDQGLQFLIQYYNGEERAKGNILERFSAQQFPDLHSELNLSSLELGDSALYFCASSAQGANEKLFFGSGTQLSVL.

This clonotype came up many times. This chain connects TRBV30 to TRBJ2-3, with 9 bases identical to TRBD2. The CDR3 length is 15 residues. Germline values: CDR1 GTSNPN, CDR2 SVGIG (reference sequence). V lost 3 bases and J lost 6; bases outside the gene matches: 10. CDR3 coding DNA: TGTGCCTGGAGGCCGAGAGGCGGGGGGGCCGATACGCAGTATTTT. It encodes CAWRPRGGGADTQYF.

This clonotype was detected many times. The V call is TRBV6-5, the J call TRBJ2-7; D perhaps matches TRBD2 (5 bases). CDR3 length equals 13 residues. Germline V gene data show CDR1 as MNHEY and CDR2 as SVGAGI. Trimming removed 8 bases at V and 3 bases at J, with 14 bases between. The CDR3 DNA is TGTGCCAGCCATACTAGACCGGACTACGAGCAGTACTTC. Its translation is CASHTRPDYEQYF.

This clonotype came up many times. The chain recombines TRBV6-5 with TRBJ2-7, with D uncertain. The CDR3 is made up of 12 amino acids. V was clipped by 6 bases and J by 3 bases, with 9 bases between them. From germline, CDR1 is MNHEY and CDR2 SVGAGI. CDR3 coding DNA: TGTGCCAGCAGATGGGGTGGCTACGAGCAGTACTTC. Its protein product is CASRWGGYEQYF.

The V and J genes are TRBV27 and TRBJ2-2; maybe TRBD2 (5 bases). The CDR3 extends over 14 amino acids. CDR1 and CDR2 (germline): MNHEY, SMNVEV (reference sequence). V was pared by 7 bases and J by 4 bases, with 13 bases between. The CDR3 sequence: CASKFREPTGELFF. The CDR3 nucleotides read TGTGCCAGCAAGTTCCGGGAACCCACCGGGGAGCTGTTTTTT.

This clonotype appeared many times. The rearrangement joins TRBV14 to TRBJ1-6; 9 bases agree with TRBD1. The CDR3 is 17 amino acids. Germline CDR1 reads SGHDN; CDR2 reads FVKESK. The V segment lost 1 base and the J segment 5 bases; nucleotides outside the gene matches: 6. Here the CDR3 DNA reads TGTGCCAGCAGCCAAGGAACAGGGGGCATCGATAATTCACCCCTCCACTTT. Translation gives CASSQGTGGIDNSPLHF.

This clonotype was recorded a few times. This sequence joins TRBV3-1 and TRBJ2-3; D perhaps matches TRBD2 (6 bases). Germline V gene sequence: CDR1 LGHDT, CDR2 YNNKEL (reference sequence). CDR3 length: 15 amino acids. V shed 0 bases and J shed 0 bases, with 7 bases lying between them. CDR3 bases: TGTGCCAGCAGCCAAGAACTAGCCAGCACAGATACGCAGTATTTT. Its translation: CASSQELASTDTQYF.

This rearrangement joins TRBV20-1 to TRBJ2-3, with 8 bases that match TRBD1. Per germline, CDR1 DFQATT and CDR2 SNEGSKA (reference sequence). This CDR3 comprises 14 residues. V shed 3 bases, J shed 4 bases, and the junction held 6 bases outside the gene matches. CDR3 loop: CSASGQGAADTQYF. CDR3 in DNA: TGCAGTGCTAGTGGTCAGGGGGCTGCAGATACGCAGTATTTT.

This clonotype was detected ten times or more. DNA for the CDR3: TGTGCCAGCAGCTTGCGCCCCCTTAATGAAAAACTGTTTTTT. This encodes CASSLRPLNEKLFF. V and J are TRBV5-6 and TRBJ1-4; no reliable D call. This CDR3 region has 14 residues. In germline, CDR1 is SGHDT, CDR2 YYEEEE. The V and J ends lost 1 base and 4 bases respectively, with 8 bases between them.

This clonotype was counted ten times or more. V is TRBV15 and J is TRBJ2-4, with D perhaps matching TRBD2 (5 bases). The germline gives CDR1 LNHNV, CDR2 YYDKDF (reference sequence). The V gene lost 0 bases and the J gene lost 0 bases, with 12 bases spanning the gap. This CDR3 contains 17 residues. CDR3 DNA: TGTGCCACCAGCAGAGATCGGAGGACGTTAGCCAAAAACATTCAGTACTTC. This gives the protein CATSRDRRTLAKNIQYF.

This clonotype was observed many times. The rearrangement links TRBV28 to TRBJ1-1; D is ambiguous. The CDR3 runs to 12 residues. The germline CDR1 and CDR2 sequences are MDHEN and SYDVKM. Trimming left V 5 bases short and J 4 bases short, with 8 bases between. Here the CDR3 DNA reads TGTGCCAGCAGTGAGAGGGTCACTGAAGCTTTCTTT. Amino acid sequence: CASSERVTEAFF.

The V gene is TRBV9, the J gene TRBJ1-2; 7 nucleotides align to TRBD1. CDR1 is SGDLS and CDR2 is YYNGEE in the germline V gene. CDR3 length: 15 residues. With V trimmed by 0 bases and J by 0 bases, 2 bases remained unmatched. The CDR3 is CASSVGDRSNYGYTF. Written as DNA, the CDR3 is TGTGCCAGCAGCGTAGGGGACAGATCTAACTATGGCTACACCTTC.

About this clonotype itself: A much larger clone lies a single base off, so this may be a read error. The chain employs TRBV9 and TRBJ2-7; a possible D gene is TRBD1 (6 bases). The CDR3 spans 14 residues. The V gene's germline CDR1 is SGDLS and CDR2 YYNGEE. The CDR3 region has the DNA TGTGCCAGCAGCGGCGACAGGAACTCCTACGAGCGGTACTTC. Amino acid sequence: CASSGDRNSYERYF.

This clonotype appeared many times. This chain connects TRBV28 to TRBJ2-1; D may be TRBD2 (7 bases). Trimming took 2 bases from V and 4 from J, leaving 15 bases between them. This CDR3 region has 16 residues. Looked up from germline, CDR1 is MDHEN and CDR2 is SYDVKM. Here the CDR3 reads CASSLIGGAVYNEQFF. For the CDR3, the DNA is TGTGCCAGCAGTTTAATTGGGGGGGCTGTTTACAATGAGCAGTTCTTC.

This clonotype was detected only a few times. Here the CDR3 reads CASREGTAPNTEAFF. The CDR3 DNA follows: TGTGCCAGCAGGGAAGGGACTGCCCCAAACACTGAAGCTTTCTTT. The chain recombines TRBV5-4 with TRBJ1-1; D is possibly TRBD1 (5 bases). The V end lost 5 bases, the J end lost 2 bases, and 16 bases lay between the germline ends. This CDR3 is built from 15 residues. CDR1 and CDR2 (germline): SGHNT, YYREEE (reference sequence).

This clonotype was counted many times. The V and J genes are TRBV5-1 and TRBJ1-1; D remains ambiguous. Between the trimmed V and J ends, which lost 4 bases and 3 bases, there was a span of 16 bases. This CDR3 contains 15 residues. CDR1 SGHRS and CDR2 YFSETQ come from the germline V gene. The CDR3 here is CASSRAGVGDTEAFF. In DNA form, the CDR3 reads TGCGCCAGCAGCCGAGCGGGAGTCGGGGACACTGAAGCTTTCTTT. Drawing the rest from reference TRBV5-1 and TRBJ1-1, the complete variable domain is KAGVTQTPRYLIKTRGQQVTLSCSPISGHRSVSWYQQTPGQGLQFLFEYFSETQRNKGNFPGRFSGRQFSNSRSEMNVSTLELGDSALYLCASSRAGVGDTEAFFGQGTRLTVV.

This clonotype was detected ten times or more. The chain couples TRBV6-1 to TRBJ1-2; weak D call: TRBD1 (5 bases). Germline lookup yields CDR1 MNHNS and CDR2 SASEGT. The CDR3 has 14 residues. V shed 5 bases and J shed 2 bases, with 12 bases lying between them. The CDR3 DNA reads as TGTGCCAGCAGTCCCGGGGACGGGAACTATGGCTACACCTTC. Its protein product is CASSPGDGNYGYTF.

This clonotype has ten or more counts. This chain joins TRBV5-1 and TRBJ1-1; 8 bases agree with TRBD1. This CDR3 has 14 amino acids. Germline V gene data show CDR1 as SGHRS and CDR2 as YFSETQ. V lost 5 bases to trimming and J lost 1 base; unmatched junction nucleotides: 4. CDR3 nucleotide sequence: TGCGCCAGCAGGTGGACAGGGACGAACACTGAAGCTTTCTTT. Translated, it gives CASRWTGTNTEAFF.

This clonotype was found many times. This rearrangement joins TRBV18 to TRBJ1-1; D is uncertain. This CDR3 is built from 17 residues. Germline-derived CDR1 and CDR2 are KGHSH and LQKENI. V lost 4 bases and J 1 base, leaving 19 bases between the germline ends. CDR3 coding DNA: TGTGCCAGCTCACTCGACCGCCTTAGAAACAGGAACACTGAAGCTTTCTTT. Translated: CASSLDRLRNRNTEAFF.

This clonotype was detected ten times or more. The genes are TRBV5-1 and TRBJ2-5; tentative D call: TRBD1 (6 bases). V was shortened by 0 bases and J by 8 bases, with 14 bases between the two germline ends. CDR3 size: 14 residues. The germline V gene has CDR1 SGHRS and CDR2 YFSETQ. The chain's CDR3 is CASSLGWTADTQYF. The CDR3 DNA reads TGCGCCAGCAGCTTGGGTTGGACAGCAGACACCCAGTACTTC. Supplemented by reference TRBV5-1 and TRBJ2-5, the full variable domain reads KAGVTQTPRYLIKTRGQQVTLSCSPISGHRSVSWYQQTPGQGLQFLFEYFSETQRNKGNFPGRFSGRQFSNSRSEMNVSTLELGDSALYLCASSLGWTADTQYFGPGTRLLVL.

This clonotype has at least ten counts. The rearrangement uses TRBV5-1 and TRBJ2-7; 7 nucleotides align to TRBD1. The V gene end was trimmed by 4 bases and the J gene end by 5 bases; junction bases not matched to a gene: 9. The germline V gene has CDR1 SGHRS and CDR2 YFSETQ. The CDR3 sequence is 14 residues long. The CDR3, as DNA: TGCGCCAGCAGCCTACGACAGGGAACGGACGAGCAGTACTTC. As protein: CASSLRQGTDEQYF.

This clonotype occurred many times. The chain recombines TRBV27 with TRBJ1-2; 8 bases align to TRBD1. The junction had 8 bases not matched to a gene; V was cut back by 5 bases and J by 3 bases. The CDR3 loop spans 15 amino acids. Germline-derived CDR1 and CDR2 are MNHEY and SMNVEV (reference sequence). This CDR3 is CASSAYRGSDYGYTF. The CDR3 DNA sequence: TGTGCCAGCAGTGCCTACAGGGGGTCCGACTATGGCTACACCTTC.

This clonotype was recorded at least ten times. The chain is built from TRBV19 and TRBJ2-1; 9 nucleotides agree with TRBD2. Losses at the gene ends were 3 bases for V and 8 bases for J; bases not matched to a gene: 8. The CDR3 is 15 residues long. Looked up from germline, CDR1 is LNHDA and CDR2 is SQIVND (reference sequence). CDR3 in amino acids: CASSMGGGAKHEQFF. The CDR3 DNA reads TGTGCCAGTAGTATGGGCGGGGGGGCTAAGCATGAGCAGTTCTTC.

This chain connects TRBV2 to TRBJ2-7; D ambiguous. V lost 11 bases and J lost 2, with 4 bases in between. The CDR3 consists of 9 residues. Germline V gene lookup returns CDR1 SNHLY and CDR2 FYNNEI. The DNA for the CDR3 is TGTGCCCCCCCCTACGAGCAGTACTTC. Its translation: CAPPYEQYF.

This clonotype occurred a few times. The V call is TRBV7-2, the J call TRBJ2-7; D might be TRBD1 (5 bases). This CDR3 is built from 16 residues. Trimming shortened V by 5 bases and J by 6 bases, and 23 bases separated the two germline ends. The V gene's germline CDR1 is SGHTA and CDR2 FQGNSA. The CDR3 sequence is CASSPKGPASGIEQYF. CDR3 sequence (DNA): TGTGCCAGCAGCCCTAAAGGCCCCGCATCAGGGATCGAGCAGTACTTC.

This clonotype was observed a single time. The gene calls are TRBV6-2 or TRBV6-3 and TRBJ1-5; possibly TRBD1 for D (5 bases). Trimming stripped 11 bases from V and 1 base from J, with 12 bases between. Germline V gives CDR1 MNHEY, CDR2 SVGEGT. There are 13 residues in the CDR3. The CDR3 here is CACRDVSNQPQHF. CDR3 nucleotides: TGTGCCTGCCGGGACGTCAGCAATCAGCCCCAGCATTTT.

This clonotype was seen repeatedly, ten times or more. The chain joins TRBV12-5 to TRBJ2-5, with 7 bases matching TRBD1. There are 14 residues in the CDR3. CDR1 is LGHNT and CDR2 is FRNRAP in the germline V gene. The J segment lost 5 bases and the V segment lost 3 bases, leaving 6 bases of the junction unmatched. CDR3 coding DNA: TGTGCTAGTGGTTTAAACGCCAGGGGGGAGACCCAGTACTTC. It encodes CASGLNARGETQYF.

Concerning this clonotype: A much larger clonotype is one base distant, so this may be a read error. This rearrangement joins TRBV20-1 to TRBJ1-2; 8 nucleotides line up with TRBD1. Germline CDR1 DFQATT, CDR2 SNEGSKA (reference sequence). The junction had 9 bases not matched to a gene; V was cut back by 8 bases and J by 4 bases. The CDR3 consists of 13 residues. CDR3 sequence reads: CSTGRGTGYGYTF. CDR3 nucleotides: TGCAGTACTGGGCGCGGGACAGGCTATGGCTACACCTTC.

This clonotype came up many times. The J gene is TRBJ1-6, the V gene TRBV12-3 or TRBV12-4; possibly TRBD1 for D (5 bases). Trimming pared 4 bases from V and 6 bases from J, leaving 10 bases between. The CDR3 runs to 14 residues. The CDR3 region has the DNA TGTGCCAGCAGTTCGACAGTAGTTAATTCACCCCTCCACTTT. As protein: CASSSTVVNSPLHF.